The clone carrying this TCR beta chain was counted ten times or more. Antigen: not known. The TCR beta library used iRepertoire HTBI primers with Arm-PCR amplification of CDR3. TCRdb independently ran MiXCR on the multiplex PCR reads; one entry per CDR3 protein. The sample has some 250,000 distinct CDR3 sequences; 15% to 20% are singletons. The time point here: newly diagnosed GD, antithyroid drugs for less than 3 months. PBMCs provided the RNA from which the TCR library was made. The data belong to a study of regulatory T cells in long-lasting Graves disease. Findings of the study overall: Patients whose Graves' disease persisted exhibited lower TCR diversity than those newly diagnosed. Newly diagnosed disease favored TRBV20-1 and TRBJ2-1 over persistent disease.

Germline-derived CDR1 and CDR2 are SGHDT and YYEEEE. The V end lost 4 bases, the J end lost 2 bases, and 24 bases lay between the germline ends. CDR3 length: 18 amino acids. The same data also contributed to another study, on T cells in Graves' hyperthyroidism and ophthalmopathy. That investigation notes: Recently diagnosed hyperthyroidism of less than 2 months' duration affected patients aged 18 to 65. The HTBI set primed first-round TCR CDR3 RT-PCR.

The material was peripheral blood mononuclear cells (PBMCs), obtained at new diagnosis, from a patient treated with antithyroid drugs. The chain employs TRBV5-6 and TRBJ1-2, with TRBD1 as a possible D gene (5 bases). This sequence originates from a woman in her 30s with Graves disease. The CDR3 nucleotides read TGTGCCAGCAGCCTACCGGGACTAGGCAAGGGGATCAACTATGGCTACACCTTC. This encodes CASSLPGLGKGINYGYTF.